The sequence of this TCR beta chain was determined in a study of blood T cell repertoires in COVID-19. As for the study in general: T cells, B-cell-depleted T cells, or PBMCs provided the cDNA or gDNA that served as material.

Assay used: immunoSEQ multiplex PCR; TCRdb lists only in-frame clones, some missing. The table shows roughly 17,000 clones, with roughly 90% occurring only once. The TCR sequence derives from a human donor in a cohort sampled during active COVID-19. Input material: peripheral blood.

This chain's CDR3 is CASSEGLLAGAIDTQYF. The CDR3 DNA sequence: TGTGCCAGCAGTGAAGGACTACTAGCGGGAGCGATAGATACGCAGTATTTT. The gene calls are TRBV6-1 and TRBJ2-3; 11 positions match TRBD2. The CDR3 extends over 17 amino acids. The ends lost 1 base at V and 5 bases at J; junction bases unmatched: 8. The germline gives CDR1 MNHNS, CDR2 SASEGT.